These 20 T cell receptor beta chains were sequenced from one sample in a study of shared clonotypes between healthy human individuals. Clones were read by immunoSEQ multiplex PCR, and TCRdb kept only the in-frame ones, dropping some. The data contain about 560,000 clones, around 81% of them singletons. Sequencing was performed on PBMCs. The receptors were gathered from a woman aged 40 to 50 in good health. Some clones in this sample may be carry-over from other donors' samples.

In DNA, the CDR3 is TGCGCCAGCAGCTTGGCGATTCCGACAGGGGGCTATGGCTACACCTTC. Encoded protein: CASSLAIPTGGYGYTF. This sequence joins TRBV5-1 and TRBJ1-2; TRBD1 matches 9 bases. This CDR3 contains 16 residues. Germline CDR1 SGHRS, CDR2 YFSETQ. The J segment lost 4 bases and the V segment lost 0 bases, leaving 7 bases of the junction unmatched.

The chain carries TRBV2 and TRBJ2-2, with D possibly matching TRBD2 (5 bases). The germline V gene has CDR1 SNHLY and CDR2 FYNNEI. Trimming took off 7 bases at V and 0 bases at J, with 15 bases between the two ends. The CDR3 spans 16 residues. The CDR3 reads CASTRKAAPNTGELFF. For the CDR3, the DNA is TGTGCCAGCACGCGGAAAGCGGCTCCGAACACCGGGGAGCTGTTTTTT.

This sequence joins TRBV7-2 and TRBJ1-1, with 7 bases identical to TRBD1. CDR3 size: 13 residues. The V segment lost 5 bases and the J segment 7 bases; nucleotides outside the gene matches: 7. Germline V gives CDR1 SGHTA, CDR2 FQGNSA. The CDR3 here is CASSLRTGREAFF. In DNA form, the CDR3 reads TGTGCCAGCAGCCTCCGGACAGGCCGTGAAGCTTTCTTT.

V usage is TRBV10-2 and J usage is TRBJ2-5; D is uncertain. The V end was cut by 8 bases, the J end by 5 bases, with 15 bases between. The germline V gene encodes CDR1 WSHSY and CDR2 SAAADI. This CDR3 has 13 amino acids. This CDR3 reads CASCRGSGETQYF. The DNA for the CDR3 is TGCGCCAGCTGTCGAGGTTCTGGGGAGACCCAGTACTTC.

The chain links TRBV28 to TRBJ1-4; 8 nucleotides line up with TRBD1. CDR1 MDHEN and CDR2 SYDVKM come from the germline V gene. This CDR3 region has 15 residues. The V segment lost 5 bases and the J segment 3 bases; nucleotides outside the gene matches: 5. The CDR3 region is CASSPPGQANEKLFF. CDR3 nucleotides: TGTGCCAGCAGTCCGCCGGGACAGGCTAATGAAAAACTGTTTTTT.

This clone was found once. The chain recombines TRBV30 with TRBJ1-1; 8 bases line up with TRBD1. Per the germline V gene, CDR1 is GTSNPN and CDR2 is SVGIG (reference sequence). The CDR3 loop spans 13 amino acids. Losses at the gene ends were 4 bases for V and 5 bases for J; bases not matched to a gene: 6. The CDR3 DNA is TGTGCCTGGACCCGGGACAGGATGACTGAAGCTTTCTTT. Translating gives CAWTRDRMTEAFF.

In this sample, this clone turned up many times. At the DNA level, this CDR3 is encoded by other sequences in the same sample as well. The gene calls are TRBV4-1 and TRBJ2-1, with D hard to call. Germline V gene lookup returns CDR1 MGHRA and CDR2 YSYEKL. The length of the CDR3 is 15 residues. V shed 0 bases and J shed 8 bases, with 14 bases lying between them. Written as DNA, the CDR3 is TGCGCCAGCAGCCAAGAACGTTATCAGTCTTATGAGCAGTTCTTC. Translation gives CASSQERYQSYEQFF.

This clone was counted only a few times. The CDR3 loop is CASGPPLGGGNTIYF. Here the CDR3 DNA reads TGTGCCAGCGGCCCCCCCCTGGGCGGAGGAAACACCATATATTTT. V and J are TRBV28 and TRBJ1-3; no definite D call. V lost 8 bases and J 4 bases, leaving 18 bases between the germline ends. Per germline, CDR1 MDHEN and CDR2 SYDVKM. This CDR3 comprises 15 residues.

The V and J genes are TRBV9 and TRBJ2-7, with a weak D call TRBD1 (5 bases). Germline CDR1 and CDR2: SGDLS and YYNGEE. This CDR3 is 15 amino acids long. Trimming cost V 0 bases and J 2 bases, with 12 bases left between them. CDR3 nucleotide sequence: TGTGCCAGCAGCGTAGATCCAGGGCCCACCTACGAGCAGTACTTC. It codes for CASSVDPGPTYEQYF.

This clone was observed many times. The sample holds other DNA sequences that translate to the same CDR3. The CDR3 nucleotides are TGCAGCGTGACCACAGGGGGCCTGGACTATGGCTACACCTTC. The encoded protein is CSVTTGGLDYGYTF. This chain joins TRBV29-1 and TRBJ1-2, with 9 nucleotides matching TRBD1. The CDR3 totals 14 residues. The V gene's germline CDR1 is SQVTM and CDR2 ANQGSEA. With V trimmed by 6 bases and J by 3 bases, 8 bases remained unmatched.

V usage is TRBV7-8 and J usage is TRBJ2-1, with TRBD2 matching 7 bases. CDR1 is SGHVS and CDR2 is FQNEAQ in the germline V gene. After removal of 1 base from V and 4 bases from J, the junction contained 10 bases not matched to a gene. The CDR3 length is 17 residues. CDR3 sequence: CASSLVSAGVIYNEQFF. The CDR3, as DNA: TGTGCCAGCAGCTTAGTTTCTGCGGGAGTGATTTACAATGAGCAGTTCTTC.

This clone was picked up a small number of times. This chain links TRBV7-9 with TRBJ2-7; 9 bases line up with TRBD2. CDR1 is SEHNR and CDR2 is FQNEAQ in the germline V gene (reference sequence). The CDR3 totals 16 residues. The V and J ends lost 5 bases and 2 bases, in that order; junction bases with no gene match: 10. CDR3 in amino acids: CASSPRGSGRPYEQYF. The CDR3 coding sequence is TGTGCCAGCAGCCCCCGGGGCAGCGGGAGGCCCTACGAGCAGTACTTC.

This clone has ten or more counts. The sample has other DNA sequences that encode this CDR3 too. The CDR3 DNA is TGTGCCTTCCACCGGGACAGCTACGAGCAGTACTTC. As protein: CAFHRDSYEQYF. The chain is built from TRBV30 and TRBJ2-7, with 7 bases lining up with TRBD1. The CDR3 runs 12 residues. V was clipped by 7 bases and J by 3 bases; unmatched bases: 6. Germline V lookup: CDR1 GTSNPN, CDR2 SVGIG (reference sequence).

The CDR3 DNA is TGTGCCAGCAGCCAAAATACAGGGGCCTCTGGAAACACCATATATTTT. Encoded protein: CASSQNTGASGNTIYF. J is TRBJ1-3 and V is TRBV5-4, with 7 bases matching TRBD1. The trim removed 4 bases at V and 0 bases at J, leaving 7 bases unmatched. Looked up from germline, CDR1 is SGHNT and CDR2 is YYREEE (reference sequence). This CDR3 is 16 amino acids long.

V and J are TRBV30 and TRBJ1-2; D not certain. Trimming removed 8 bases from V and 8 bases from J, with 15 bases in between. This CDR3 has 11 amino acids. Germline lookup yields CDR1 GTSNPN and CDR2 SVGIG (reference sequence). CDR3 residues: CARETAGGYTF. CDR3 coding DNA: TGTGCCCGGGAGACGGCGGGGGGCTACACCTTC.

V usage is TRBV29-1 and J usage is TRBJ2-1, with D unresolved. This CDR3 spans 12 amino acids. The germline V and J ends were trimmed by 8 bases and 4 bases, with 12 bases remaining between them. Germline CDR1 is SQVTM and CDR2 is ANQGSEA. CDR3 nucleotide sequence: TGCAGCTTCGCTCAAGAGTACAATGAGCAGTTCTTC. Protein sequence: CSFAQEYNEQFF.

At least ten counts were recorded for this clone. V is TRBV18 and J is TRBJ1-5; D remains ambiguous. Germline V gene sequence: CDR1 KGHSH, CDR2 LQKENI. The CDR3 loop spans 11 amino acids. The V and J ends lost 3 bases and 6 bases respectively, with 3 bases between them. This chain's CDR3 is CASSPIQPQHF. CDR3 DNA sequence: TGTGCCAGCTCACCGATTCAGCCCCAGCATTTT. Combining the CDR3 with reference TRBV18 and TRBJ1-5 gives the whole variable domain NAGVMQNPRHLVRRRGQEARLRCSPMKGHSHVYWYRQLPEEGLKFMVYLQKENIIDESGMPKERFSAEFPKEGPSILRIQQVVRGDSAAYFCASSPIQPQHFGDGTRLSIL.

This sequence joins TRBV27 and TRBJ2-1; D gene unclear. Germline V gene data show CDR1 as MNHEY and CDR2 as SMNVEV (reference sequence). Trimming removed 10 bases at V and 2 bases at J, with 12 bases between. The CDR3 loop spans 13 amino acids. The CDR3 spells CAIGLSAYNEQFF. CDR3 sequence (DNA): TGTGCCATCGGCCTCTCCGCCTACAATGAGCAGTTCTTC.

CDR3 sequence (DNA): TGTGCCATCACGTTCGGCAGGGAAAACACTGAAGCTTTCTTT. This sequence encodes CAITFGRENTEAFF. The V gene is TRBV10-3, the J gene TRBJ1-1; D is perhaps TRBD1 (5 bases). Germline CDR1 reads ENHRY; CDR2 reads SYGVKD. This CDR3 is 14 amino acids long. The V and J ends lost 7 bases and 2 bases respectively, with 14 bases between them.

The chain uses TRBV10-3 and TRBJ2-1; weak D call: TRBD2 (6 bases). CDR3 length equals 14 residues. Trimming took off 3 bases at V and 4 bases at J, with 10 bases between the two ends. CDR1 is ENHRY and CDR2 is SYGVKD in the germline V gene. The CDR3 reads CAISDGTFYNEQFF. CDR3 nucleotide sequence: TGTGCCATCAGTGACGGGACTTTTTACAATGAGCAGTTCTTC.